Shown below are 18 T cell receptor beta chains from a single sample sequenced in a study of STAT5B mutations in CD4+ large granular lymphocyte leukemia. Clones were sequenced by immunoSEQ multiplex PCR, and TCRdb holds only the in-frame ones, with some missing. The table records more than 40,000 clones, around 82% of them present only once. Sequenced: CD4+ T cells from blood buffy coats. These receptors all stem from a human donor in good health.

The chain uses TRBV10-3 and TRBJ2-7; no reliable D call. This CDR3 has 11 amino acids. CDR1 ENHRY and CDR2 SYGVKD come from the germline V gene. V shed 6 bases and J shed 2 bases, with 5 bases lying between them. As DNA, the CDR3 is TGTGCCATCAGGGCCGCCTACGAGCAGTACTTC. Translated, it gives CAIRAAYEQYF.

V usage is TRBV19 and J usage is TRBJ1-5; the match to TRBD1 covers 7 bases. The germline CDR1 and CDR2 sequences are LNHDA and SQIVND (reference sequence). The junction had 6 bases not matched to a gene; V was cut back by 4 bases and J by 0 bases. The CDR3 length is 16 residues. The DNA for the CDR3 is TGTGCCAGTAGTAACCCGACAGGGTATAGCAATCAGCCCCAGCATTTT. It yields the protein CASSNPTGYSNQPQHF.

The V and J genes are TRBV11-3 and TRBJ2-5; D possibly corresponds to TRBD1 (5 bases). Trimming cost V 5 bases and J 2 bases, with 12 bases left between them. Germline V lookup: CDR1 SGHNT, CDR2 YENEEA. The CDR3 consists of 14 residues. In DNA, the CDR3 is TGTGCCAGCAGCGTCCGCAGGGTACAAGAGACCCAGTACTTC. The encoded protein is CASSVRRVQETQYF.

This sequence joins TRBV11-2 and TRBJ2-1, with 9 bases that match TRBD2. V gave up 2 bases and J gave up 6 bases; unmatched junction bases: 14. The germline V gene has CDR1 SGHAT and CDR2 FQNNGV. The CDR3 has 18 amino acids. This CDR3 reads CASSLTVSSGSIFNEQFF. CDR3 nucleotide sequence: TGTGCCAGCAGCTTAACAGTGAGTAGCGGGAGCATTTTCAATGAGCAGTTCTTC.

The genes are TRBV6-1 and TRBJ1-6, with no clear D. Germline V gene data show CDR1 as MNHNS and CDR2 as SASEGT. CDR3 length equals 14 residues. The germline V and J ends were trimmed by 7 bases and 7 bases, with 14 bases remaining between them. DNA of the CDR3: TGTGCCAGCAAGGGCGAGATCAACAATTCACCCCTCCACTTT. Its protein product is CASKGEINNSPLHF.

This chain connects TRBV11-2 to TRBJ1-5; a possible D gene is TRBD1 (5 bases). The CDR3 covers 14 residues. Germline V gene lookup returns CDR1 SGHAT and CDR2 FQNNGV. Trimming cost V 4 bases and J 4 bases, with 11 bases left between them. CDR3 protein: CASSSGGGNQPQHF. CDR3 DNA: TGTGCCAGCAGCTCTGGCGGGGGGAATCAGCCCCAGCATTTT.

This clone was seen just once. The V gene is TRBV5-6, the J gene TRBJ2-1; the D is unclear. Germline assignment: CDR1 SGHDT and CDR2 YYEEEE. Trimming shortened V by 2 bases and J by 15 bases, and 15 bases separated the two germline ends. CDR3 size: 12 residues. CDR3 region: CASSLRGFVLFF. CDR3 DNA: TGTGCCAGCAGCTTAAGAGGATTTGTGCTGTTCTTC.

This clone was recorded only once. V is TRBV5-4 and J is TRBJ2-7; the match to TRBD2 covers 9 bases. With V trimmed by 4 bases and J by 3 bases, 5 bases remained unmatched. The CDR3 is made up of 14 amino acids. In germline, CDR1 is SGHNT, CDR2 YYREEE (reference sequence). The CDR3 reads CASSAGLADYEQYF. The CDR3 bases are TGTGCCAGCAGCGCGGGACTAGCAGACTACGAGCAGTACTTC. Full variable domain (rest looked up from reference TRBV5-4 and TRBJ2-7): ETGVTQSPTHLIKTRGQQVTLRCSSQSGHNTVSWYQQALGQGPQFIFQYYREEENGRGNFPPRFSGLQFPNYSSELNVNALELDDSALYLCASSAGLADYEQYFGPGTRLTVT.

The rearrangement links TRBV11-2 to TRBJ1-3, with TRBD1 matching 7 bases. Germline assignment: CDR1 SGHAT and CDR2 FQNNGV. This CDR3 has 17 amino acids. V lost 1 base and J lost 0; bases outside the gene matches: 6. CDR3 protein: CASSLGGTASSGNTIYF. For the CDR3, the DNA is TGTGCCAGCAGCTTAGGTGGGACAGCAAGCTCTGGAAACACCATATATTTT.

This CDR3 is CASISGQRTDTQYF. In DNA form, the CDR3 reads TGTGCCAGCATCTCAGGGCAGAGGACAGATACGCAGTATTTT. The chain couples TRBV6-1 to TRBJ2-3; possibly TRBD1 for D (5 bases). Germline lookup yields CDR1 MNHNS and CDR2 SASEGT. V was cut by 7 bases and J by 3 bases, with 14 bases left in between. This CDR3 spans 14 amino acids.

A single count supports this clone. The chain recombines TRBV25-1 with TRBJ2-3, with TRBD2 matching 8 bases. From germline, CDR1 is MGHDK and CDR2 SYGVNS. The CDR3 has 15 amino acids. V was clipped by 6 bases and J by 2 bases; unmatched bases: 7. The CDR3 DNA reads TGTGCCAGCAGCCGCGGGGGGTCTTACACAGATACGCAGTATTTT. Its protein product is CASSRGGSYTDTQYF.

The rearrangement joins TRBV5-6 to TRBJ2-1; D remains unclear. This CDR3 comprises 14 residues. Germline-derived CDR1 and CDR2 are SGHDT and YYEEEE. Trimming removed 2 bases from V and 3 bases from J, with 9 bases in between. CDR3 DNA sequence: TGTGCCAGCAGCTTTCTCAGGAACTACAATGAGCAGTTCTTC. Amino acids: CASSFLRNYNEQFF.

This clone was seen a handful of times. This chain joins TRBV2 and TRBJ2-2; 7 nucleotides match TRBD2. Germline CDR1 reads SNHLY; CDR2 reads FYNNEI. This CDR3 contains 16 residues. J gave up 7 bases and V 6 bases, and 14 bases lay outside the gene matches. CDR3 nucleotide sequence: TGTGCCAGCAGCGCCGTCAGGACTAGGGGAGGCGGGGAGCTGTTTTTT. It encodes CASSAVRTRGGGELFF.

The rearrangement links TRBV7-2 to TRBJ1-1; no definite D call. Trimming stripped 0 bases from V and 1 base from J, with 3 bases between. The CDR3 length is 13 residues. Germline lookup yields CDR1 SGHTA and CDR2 FQGNSA. The CDR3 protein is CASSLARNTEAFF. CDR3 in DNA: TGTGCCAGCAGCTTAGCCAGGAACACTGAAGCTTTCTTT. The whole variable domain, filled in from reference TRBV7-2 and TRBJ1-1, reads GAGVSQSPSNKVTEKGKDVELRCDPISGHTALYWYRQSLGQGLEFLIYFQGNSAPDKSGLPSDRFSAERTGGSVSTLTIQRTQQEDSAVYLCASSLARNTEAFFGQGTRLTVV.

CDR3 DNA sequence: TGTGCCAGCAGGAATACAGGGGCCAGCTACGAGCAGTACTTC. It codes for CASRNTGASYEQYF. The chain recombines TRBV6-6 with TRBJ2-7, with 7 bases aligning to TRBD1. CDR1 is MNHNY, CDR2 SVGAGI, per germline (reference sequence). The length of the CDR3 is 14 residues. J lost 3 bases, V lost 6 bases, and 8 bases had no gene match.

The chain combines TRBV6-5 with TRBJ2-5, with D perhaps TRBD1 (6 bases). V was pared by 5 bases and J by 4 bases, with 8 bases between. CDR1 is MNHEY and CDR2 is SVGAGI in the germline V gene. CDR3 length: 12 amino acids. CDR3 sequence reads: CASSEQGETQYF. In DNA, the CDR3 is TGTGCCAGCAGTGAACAGGGAGAGACCCAGTACTTC.

The chain links TRBV11-2 to TRBJ2-3; D may be TRBD2 (6 bases). The CDR3 length is 16 residues. V was clipped by 1 base and J by 0 bases, with 11 bases between them. The germline CDR1 and CDR2 sequences are SGHAT and FQNNGV. The CDR3 nucleotides are TGTGCCAGCAGCTTAGGTTCCGGGACTAGCACAGATACGCAGTATTTT. Its protein product is CASSLGSGTSTDTQYF.

As to this clone: Other DNA variants within this sample encode the same CDR3. The rearrangement joins TRBV6-6 to TRBJ2-1; 11 bases match TRBD2. The J segment lost 7 bases and the V segment lost 0 bases, leaving 5 bases of the junction unmatched. CDR3 length equals 16 residues. CDR1 is MNHNY and CDR2 is SVGAGI in the germline V gene (reference sequence). The CDR3 coding sequence is TGTGCCAGCAGTTACTCTGTAGCGGGGGGGCAAAATGAGCAGTTCTTC. Its translation is CASSYSVAGGQNEQFF.